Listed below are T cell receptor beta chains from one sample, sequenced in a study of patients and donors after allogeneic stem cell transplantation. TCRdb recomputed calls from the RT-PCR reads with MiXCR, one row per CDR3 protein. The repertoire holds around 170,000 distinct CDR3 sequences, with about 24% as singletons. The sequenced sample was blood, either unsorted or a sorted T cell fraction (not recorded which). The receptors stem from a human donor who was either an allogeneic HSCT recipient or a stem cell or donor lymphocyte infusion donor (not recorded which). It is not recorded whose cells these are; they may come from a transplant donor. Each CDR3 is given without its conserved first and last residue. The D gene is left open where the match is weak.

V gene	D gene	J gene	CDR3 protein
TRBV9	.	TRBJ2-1	ASSVGTYNEQF
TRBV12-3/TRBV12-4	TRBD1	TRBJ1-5	ASSFGTGGNQPQH
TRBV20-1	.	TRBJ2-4	SARDPTGIKNIQY
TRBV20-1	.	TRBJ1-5	SASEGRIGWGQPQH
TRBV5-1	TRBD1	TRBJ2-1	ASSQGAYNEQF
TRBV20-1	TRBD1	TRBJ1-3	SAISGTGSGNTIY
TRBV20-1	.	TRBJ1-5	SASIQPGQPQH
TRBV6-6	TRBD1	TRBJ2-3	ASSPARQGLGADTQY
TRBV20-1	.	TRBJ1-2	SARDQGGYT
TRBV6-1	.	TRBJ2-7	ASSAGTYEQY
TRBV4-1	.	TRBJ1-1	ASSHRSSGNTEAF
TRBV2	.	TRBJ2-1	ASSRDYNEQF
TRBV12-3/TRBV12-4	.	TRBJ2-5	ASSTLETQY
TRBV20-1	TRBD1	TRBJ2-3	SADRADTQY
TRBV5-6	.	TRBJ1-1	ASSGPEPEAF
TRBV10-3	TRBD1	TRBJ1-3	AIRDYRGHRSGNTIY
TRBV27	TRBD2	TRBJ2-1	ASGLLAAPPYNEQF
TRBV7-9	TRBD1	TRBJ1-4	ASSLEWDRRYTNEKLF
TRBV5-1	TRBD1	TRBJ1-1	ASSPPGQGASTEAF
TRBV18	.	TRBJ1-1	ASSPDPAAEAF
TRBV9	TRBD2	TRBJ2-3	ASSATSGFTDTQY
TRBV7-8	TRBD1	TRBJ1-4	ASRSTGTGNRKLF
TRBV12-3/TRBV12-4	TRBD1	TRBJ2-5	ASSRRQGKYQETQY
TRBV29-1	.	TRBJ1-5	SVCRWAYDQPQH
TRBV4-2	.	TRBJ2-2	ASSQDVIGQNTGELF
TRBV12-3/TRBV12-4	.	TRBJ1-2	ASSARGGYGYT
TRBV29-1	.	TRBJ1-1	SGGQQNTEAF
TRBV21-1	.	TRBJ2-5	ASSKGKGEGSQETQY
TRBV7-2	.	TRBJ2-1	ASSLPGGEQF
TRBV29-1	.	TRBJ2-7	SVEGHHEQY
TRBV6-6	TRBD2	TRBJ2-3	ASSFSSGGAGDTQY
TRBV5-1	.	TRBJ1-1	ASSSQDTEAF
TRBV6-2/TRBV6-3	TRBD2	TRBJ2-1	ASSYSRLADYNEQF
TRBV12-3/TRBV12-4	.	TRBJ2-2	ASSPTGYTGELF
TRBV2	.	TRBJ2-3	ASVGVVDTQY
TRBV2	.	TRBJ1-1	ASSEAGGTEAF
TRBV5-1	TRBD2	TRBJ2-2	ASSLKKRGRSGELF